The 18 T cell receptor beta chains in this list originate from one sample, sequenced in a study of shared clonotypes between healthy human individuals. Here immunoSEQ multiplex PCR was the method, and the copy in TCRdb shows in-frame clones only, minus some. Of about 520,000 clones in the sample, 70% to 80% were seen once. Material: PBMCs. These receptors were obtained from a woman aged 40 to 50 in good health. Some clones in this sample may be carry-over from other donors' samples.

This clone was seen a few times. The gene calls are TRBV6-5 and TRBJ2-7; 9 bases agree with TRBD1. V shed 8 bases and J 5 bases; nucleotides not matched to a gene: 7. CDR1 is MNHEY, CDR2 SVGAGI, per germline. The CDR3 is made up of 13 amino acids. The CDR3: CASSWTGVDEQYF. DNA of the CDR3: TGTGCCAGCTCCTGGACAGGGGTCGACGAGCAGTACTTC.

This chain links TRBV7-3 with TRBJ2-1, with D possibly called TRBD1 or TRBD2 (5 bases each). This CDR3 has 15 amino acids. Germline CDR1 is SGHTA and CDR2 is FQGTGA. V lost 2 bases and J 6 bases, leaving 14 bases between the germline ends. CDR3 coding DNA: TGTGCCAGCAGCTTAGGGGCGGGCCCGTCCAATGAGCAGTTCTTC. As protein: CASSLGAGPSNEQFF.

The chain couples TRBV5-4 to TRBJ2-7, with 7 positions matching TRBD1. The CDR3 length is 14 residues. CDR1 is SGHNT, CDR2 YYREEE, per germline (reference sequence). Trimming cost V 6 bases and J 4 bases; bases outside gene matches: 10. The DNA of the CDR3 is TGTGCCAGCAAGGACAGGCCAGAACGATACGAGCAGTACTTC. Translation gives CASKDRPERYEQYF.

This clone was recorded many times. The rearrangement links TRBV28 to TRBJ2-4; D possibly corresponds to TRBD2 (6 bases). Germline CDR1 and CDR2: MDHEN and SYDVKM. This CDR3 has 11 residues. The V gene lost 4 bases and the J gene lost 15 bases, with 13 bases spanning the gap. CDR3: CASSYQSGWYF. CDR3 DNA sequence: TGTGCCAGCAGTTACCAGAGCGGGTGGTACTTC. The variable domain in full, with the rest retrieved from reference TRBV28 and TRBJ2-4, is DVKVTQSSRYLVKRTGEKVFLECVQDMDHENMFWYRQDPGLGLRLIYFSYDVKMKEKGDIPEGYSVSREKKERFSLILESASTNQTSMYLCASSYQSGWYFGAGTRLSVL.

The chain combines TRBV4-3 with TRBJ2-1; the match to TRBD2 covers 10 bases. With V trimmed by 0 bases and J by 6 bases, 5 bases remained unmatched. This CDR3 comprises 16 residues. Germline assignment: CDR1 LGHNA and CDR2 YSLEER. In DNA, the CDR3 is TGCGCCAGCAGCCAAGATGCAGCGGGAGGGGGCAATGAGCAGTTCTTC. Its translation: CASSQDAAGGGNEQFF.

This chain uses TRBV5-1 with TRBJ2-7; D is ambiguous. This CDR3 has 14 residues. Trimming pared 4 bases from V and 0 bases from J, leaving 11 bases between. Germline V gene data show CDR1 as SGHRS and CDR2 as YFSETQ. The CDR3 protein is CASSKDGNSYEQYF. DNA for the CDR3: TGCGCCAGCAGCAAAGACGGAAACTCCTACGAGCAGTACTTC.

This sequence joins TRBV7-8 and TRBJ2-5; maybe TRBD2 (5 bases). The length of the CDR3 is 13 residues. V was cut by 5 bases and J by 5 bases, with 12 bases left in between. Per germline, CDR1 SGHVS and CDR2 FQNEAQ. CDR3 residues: CASSLAGGETQYF. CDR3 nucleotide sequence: TGTGCCAGCAGCCTGGCCGGAGGTGAGACCCAGTACTTC.

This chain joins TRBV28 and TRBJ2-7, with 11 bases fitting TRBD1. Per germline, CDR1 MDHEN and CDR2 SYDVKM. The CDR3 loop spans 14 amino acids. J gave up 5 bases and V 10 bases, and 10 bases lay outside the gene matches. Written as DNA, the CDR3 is TGTGCCACGCAAATTGGGACAGGGGGACACGAGCAGTACTTC. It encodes CATQIGTGGHEQYF. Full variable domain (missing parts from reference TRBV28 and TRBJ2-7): DVKVTQSSRYLVKRTGEKVFLECVQDMDHENMFWYRQDPGLGLRLIYFSYDVKMKEKGDIPEGYSVSREKKERFSLILESASTNQTSMYLCATQIGTGGHEQYFGPGTRLTVT.

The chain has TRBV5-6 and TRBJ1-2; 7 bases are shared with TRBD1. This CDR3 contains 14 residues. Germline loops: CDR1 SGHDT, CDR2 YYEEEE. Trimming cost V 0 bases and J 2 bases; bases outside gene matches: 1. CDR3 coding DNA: TGTGCCAGCAGCTTGGGGGACAGAAACTATGGCTACACCTTC. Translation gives CASSLGDRNYGYTF.

Here the CDR3 reads CASSPVAGVTYEQYF. The CDR3 DNA reads TGCGCCAGCAGCCCCGTGGCAGGGGTAACCTACGAGCAGTACTTC. The rearrangement joins TRBV5-1 to TRBJ2-5; the D gene is possibly TRBD1 (6 bases). The DNA end is a closer match to TRBJ2-7, so the J assignment may be wrong. The CDR3 sequence is 15 residues long. The germline V gene encodes CDR1 SGHRS and CDR2 YFSETQ.

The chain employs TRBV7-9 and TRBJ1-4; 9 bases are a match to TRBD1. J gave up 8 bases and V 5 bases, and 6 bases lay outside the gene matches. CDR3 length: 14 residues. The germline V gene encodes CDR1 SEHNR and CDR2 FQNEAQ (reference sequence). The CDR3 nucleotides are TGTGCCAGCAGCCGACAGGGGGTTCAGGAAAAACTGTTTTTT. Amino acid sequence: CASSRQGVQEKLFF.

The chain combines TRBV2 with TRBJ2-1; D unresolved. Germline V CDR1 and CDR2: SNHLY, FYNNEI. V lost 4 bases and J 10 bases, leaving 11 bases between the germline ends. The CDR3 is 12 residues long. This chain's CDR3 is CASSARGWEQFF. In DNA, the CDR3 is TGTGCCAGCAGTGCGAGAGGTTGGGAGCAGTTCTTC.

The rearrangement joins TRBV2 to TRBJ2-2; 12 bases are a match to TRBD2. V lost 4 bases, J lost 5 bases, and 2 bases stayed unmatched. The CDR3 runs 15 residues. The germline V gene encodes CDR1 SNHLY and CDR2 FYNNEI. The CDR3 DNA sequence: TGTGCCAGCAGTGCGACTAGCGGGAGTACCGGGGAGCTGTTTTTT. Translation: CASSATSGSTGELFF.

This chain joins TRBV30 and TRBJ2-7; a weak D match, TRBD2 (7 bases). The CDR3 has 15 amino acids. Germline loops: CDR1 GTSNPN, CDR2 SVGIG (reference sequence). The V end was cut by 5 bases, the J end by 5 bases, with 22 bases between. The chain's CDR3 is CAWVPKGGESHEQYF. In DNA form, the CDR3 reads TGTGCCTGGGTCCCCAAGGGGGGGGAGTCCCACGAGCAGTACTTC.

As DNA, the CDR3 is TGTGCCACCAGCAGAGAAGTAGGCAGGGAAGGTGGCTACACCTTC. This gives the protein CATSREVGREGGYTF. This sequence joins TRBV15 and TRBJ1-2; D perhaps matches TRBD1 (5 bases). The V gene lost 0 bases and the J gene lost 7 bases, with 15 bases spanning the gap. Germline CDR1 LNHNV, CDR2 YYDKDF (reference sequence). CDR3 length: 15 amino acids.

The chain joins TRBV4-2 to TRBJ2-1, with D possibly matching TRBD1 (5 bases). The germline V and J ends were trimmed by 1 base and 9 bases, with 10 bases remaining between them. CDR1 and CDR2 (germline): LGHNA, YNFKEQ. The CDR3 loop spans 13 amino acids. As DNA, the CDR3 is TGTGCCAGCAGCCAAGGGGGCAGTCCTGAGCAGTTCTTC. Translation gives CASSQGGSPEQFF.

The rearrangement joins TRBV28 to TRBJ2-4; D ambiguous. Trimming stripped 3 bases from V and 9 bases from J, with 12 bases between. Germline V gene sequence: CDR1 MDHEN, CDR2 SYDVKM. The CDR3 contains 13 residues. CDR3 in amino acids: CASSFVVGGIQYF. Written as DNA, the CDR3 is TGTGCCAGCAGTTTCGTCGTGGGCGGCATTCAGTACTTC.

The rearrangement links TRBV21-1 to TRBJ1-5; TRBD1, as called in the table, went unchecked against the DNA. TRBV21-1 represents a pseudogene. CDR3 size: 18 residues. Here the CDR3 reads CASSKDRDREGSNQPQHF. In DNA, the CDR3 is TGTGCCAGCAGCAAGGACCGGGACAGGGAGGGGAGCAATCAGCCCCAGCATTTT.